This T cell receptor beta chain was found in a study of blood T cells in healthy people across ages. This clonotype was observed many times. The CDR3 totals 14 residues. Germline lookup yields CDR1 DFQATT and CDR2 SNEGSKA (reference sequence). V was clipped by 4 bases and J by 4 bases; unmatched bases: 5. A sample-barcoded 5' primer and a J-beta primer mix were used in a second PCR of roughly 7 to 11 cycles. TCRdb reprocessed the 5' RACE reads with MiXCR, giving one entry per CDR3 protein. The table shows 800,000 to 950,000 distinct CDR3 sequences, with 36% occurring only once. This clonotype was obtained from a man aged 18 to 29 in good health. The sample comprised blood. V is TRBV20-1 and J is TRBJ2-3; 10 nucleotides line up with TRBD2. This chain's CDR3 is CSATSGGSSDTQYF. CDR3 nucleotide sequence: TGCAGTGCTACTAGCGGGGGCTCATCAGATACGCAGTATTTT.